These 13 T cell receptor beta chains came from one sample sequenced in a study of blood T cell repertoires in COVID-19. TCRdb keeps only in-frame clones here, not all; method: immunoSEQ multiplex PCR. There are about 190,000 clones in the sample; 84% occur only once, and 5.1% lies in the top ten. The material sequenced was peripheral blood. Every receptor here comes from a woman in her seventies with active or convalescent COVID-19.

The gene calls are TRBV7-3 and TRBJ2-3, with TRBD2 as a possible D gene (7 bases). The CDR3 is made up of 15 amino acids. V was shortened by 5 bases and J by 7 bases, with 19 bases between the two germline ends. Germline loops: CDR1 SGHTA, CDR2 FQGTGA. The CDR3 region has the DNA TGTGCCAGCAGCCCCGGGGGAGGGGGGCGATATACGCAGTATTTT. This gives the protein CASSPGGGGRYTQYF.

CDR3 nucleotides: TGTGCCTCGGACAGGGGGAGGGATGAGACCCAGTACTTC. Its protein product is CASDRGRDETQYF. The chain combines TRBV30 with TRBJ2-5, with 10 bases matching TRBD1. V lost 7 bases, J lost 5 bases, and 7 bases stayed unmatched. The CDR3 contains 13 residues. Germline CDR1 reads GTSNPN; CDR2 reads SVGIG (reference sequence).

The genes are TRBV4-1 and TRBJ2-5, with D tentatively TRBD2 (6 bases). Germline assignment: CDR1 MGHRA and CDR2 YSYEKL. The CDR3 loop spans 14 amino acids. V lost 1 base and J 5 bases, leaving 11 bases between the germline ends. The CDR3 sequence: CASSQVTGVETQYF. The CDR3, as DNA: TGCGCCAGCAGCCAAGTAACGGGAGTTGAGACCCAGTACTTC.

This clone was found once. DNA of the CDR3: TGTGCCAGCAGTGACTTGAGCGGGAGAATCTCAGATACGCAGTATTTT. It yields the protein CASSDLSGRISDTQYF. The chain carries TRBV2 and TRBJ2-3; 8 bases are a match to TRBD2. J was trimmed by 4 bases and V by 3 bases; bases with no gene match: 9. CDR1 is SNHLY, CDR2 FYNNEI, per germline. The CDR3 has 16 residues.

The chain combines TRBV7-9 with TRBJ1-2; no clear D gene. Germline V gene lookup returns CDR1 SEHNR and CDR2 FQNEAQ (reference sequence). The CDR3 is 14 residues long. Trimming removed 1 base at V and 4 bases at J, with 10 bases between. This CDR3 is CASSLGGDLYGYTF. For the CDR3, the DNA is TGTGCCAGCAGCTTAGGAGGAGATCTCTATGGCTACACCTTC.

V and J are TRBV4-1 and TRBJ1-5; 8 bases map to TRBD1. Trimming at V came to 2 bases and at J to 6 bases, leaving 18 bases not matched to a gene. The CDR3 loop spans 19 amino acids. Per the germline V gene, CDR1 is MGHRA and CDR2 is YSYEKL. This CDR3 reads CASSQLLLSRTGKRQPQHF. The CDR3 DNA sequence: TGCGCCAGCAGCCAACTGTTGCTTAGTCGGACAGGGAAGCGTCAGCCCCAGCATTTT.

The J gene is TRBJ1-1, the V gene TRBV12-3 or TRBV12-4; D not resolved. CDR3 length: 13 amino acids. The V end lost 5 bases, the J end lost 4 bases, and 11 bases lay between the germline ends. CDR3 protein: CASSPQTGTEAFF. Written as DNA, the CDR3 is TGTGCCAGCAGTCCCCAGACTGGCACTGAAGCTTTCTTT.

This clone came up once. The V call is TRBV29-1, the J call TRBJ2-5; D may be TRBD1 (6 bases). The CDR3 sequence is 18 residues long. The V gene's germline CDR1 is SQVTM and CDR2 ANQGSEA. Trimming removed 1 base at V and 5 bases at J, with 26 bases between. The chain's CDR3 is CSVEGPRDTSWRQETQYF. The CDR3 region has the DNA TGCAGCGTTGAAGGCCCCCGGGACACCTCTTGGCGGCAGGAGACCCAGTACTTC.

This chain joins TRBV2 and TRBJ1-2; 9 bases match TRBD1. Germline V gives CDR1 SNHLY, CDR2 FYNNEI. V gave up 5 bases and J gave up 2 bases; unmatched junction bases: 6. This CDR3 spans 15 amino acids. The CDR3 region is CASSQQTGGNYGYTF. The CDR3 DNA follows: TGTGCCAGCAGTCAGCAAACAGGGGGCAACTATGGCTACACCTTC.

J is TRBJ1-4 and V is TRBV6-1; TRBD1 might be the D (6 bases). This CDR3 has 16 amino acids. CDR1 MNHNS and CDR2 SASEGT come from the germline V gene. V was shortened by 1 base and J by 5 bases, with 14 bases between the two germline ends. The CDR3 bases are TGTGCCAGCAGTGAAGTCCAGACAGGCCGCAATGAAAAACTGTTTTTT. Translated, it gives CASSEVQTGRNEKLFF.

CDR3 nucleotide sequence: TGTGCCAGCAGTTTTGACAGGGCCTCTGGAAACACCATATATTTT. Translation gives CASSFDRASGNTIYF. The chain links TRBV5-6 to TRBJ1-3; TRBD1 matches 7 bases. The germline V gene encodes CDR1 SGHDT and CDR2 YYEEEE. V was pared by 5 bases and J by 0 bases, with 5 bases of the junction left unmatched. This CDR3 spans 15 amino acids.

The rearrangement links TRBV5-6 to TRBJ1-1; possibly TRBD1 for D (5 bases). Germline CDR1 is SGHDT and CDR2 is YYEEEE. V dropped 8 bases and J dropped 3 bases, with 17 bases sitting between them. The CDR3 extends over 14 amino acids. The CDR3: CASLRGSYYTEAFF. Written as DNA, the CDR3 is TGTGCCAGTCTTAGGGGTTCTTACTACACTGAAGCTTTCTTT.

The rearrangement joins TRBV6-6 to TRBJ2-2; TRBD1 matches 8 bases. V shed 11 bases and J 5 bases; nucleotides not matched to a gene: 7. The CDR3 has 13 residues. Germline CDR1 is MNHNY and CDR2 is SVGAGI (reference sequence). The CDR3, as DNA: TGTGCCGTAAGACAGGGGAGTACCGGGGAGCTGTTTTTT. This encodes CAVRQGSTGELFF.